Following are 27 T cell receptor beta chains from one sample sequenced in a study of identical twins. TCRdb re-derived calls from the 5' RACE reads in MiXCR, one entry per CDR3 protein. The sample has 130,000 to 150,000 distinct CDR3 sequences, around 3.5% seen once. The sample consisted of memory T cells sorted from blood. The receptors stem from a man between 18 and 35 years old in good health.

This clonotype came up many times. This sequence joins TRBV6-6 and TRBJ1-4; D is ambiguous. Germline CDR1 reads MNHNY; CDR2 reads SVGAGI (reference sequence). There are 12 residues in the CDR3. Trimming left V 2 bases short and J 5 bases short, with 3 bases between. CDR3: CASSYPNEKLFF. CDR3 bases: TGTGCCAGCAGTTACCCGAATGAAAAACTGTTTTTT.

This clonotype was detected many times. The CDR3 region has the DNA TGCAGTGCTAGAGATTCCCAGGGGGTGAATTCACCCCTCCACTTT. It specifies CSARDSQGVNSPLHF. The V and J genes are TRBV20-1 and TRBJ1-6, with 7 nucleotides matching TRBD1. This CDR3 contains 15 residues. Germline-derived CDR1 and CDR2 are DFQATT and SNEGSKA (reference sequence). V was pared by 0 bases and J by 7 bases, with 6 bases of the junction left unmatched.

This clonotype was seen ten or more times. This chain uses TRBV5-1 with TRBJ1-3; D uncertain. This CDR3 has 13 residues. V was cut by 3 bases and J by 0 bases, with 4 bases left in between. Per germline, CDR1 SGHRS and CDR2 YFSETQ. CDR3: CASSYNSGNTIYF. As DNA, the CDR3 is TGCGCCAGCAGCTACAACTCTGGAAACACCATATATTTT.

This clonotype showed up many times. The CDR3 coding sequence is TGTGCCAGCTCACCGCCTACTAGCGGGAGGGCAAGGGGTGAGCAGTTCTTC. This sequence encodes CASSPPTSGRARGEQFF. The genes are TRBV18 and TRBJ2-1, with 13 bases aligning to TRBD2. This CDR3 is 17 amino acids long. The germline gives CDR1 KGHSH, CDR2 LQKENI. V lost 3 bases to trimming and J lost 9 bases; unmatched junction nucleotides: 11.

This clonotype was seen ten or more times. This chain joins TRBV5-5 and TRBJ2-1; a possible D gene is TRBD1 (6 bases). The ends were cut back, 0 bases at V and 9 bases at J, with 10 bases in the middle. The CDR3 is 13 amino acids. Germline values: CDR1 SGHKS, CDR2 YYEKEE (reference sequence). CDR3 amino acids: CASSLEFRGEQFF. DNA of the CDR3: TGTGCCAGCAGCTTGGAATTCAGGGGTGAGCAGTTCTTC.

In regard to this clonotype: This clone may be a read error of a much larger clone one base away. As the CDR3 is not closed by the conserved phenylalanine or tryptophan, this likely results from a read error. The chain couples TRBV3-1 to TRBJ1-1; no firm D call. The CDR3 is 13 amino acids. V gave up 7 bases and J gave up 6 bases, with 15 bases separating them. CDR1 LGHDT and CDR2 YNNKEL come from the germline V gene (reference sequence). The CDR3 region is CASTLGGTAEAFC. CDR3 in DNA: TGTGCCAGCACCCTCGGTGGTACAGCTGAAGCTTTCTGT.

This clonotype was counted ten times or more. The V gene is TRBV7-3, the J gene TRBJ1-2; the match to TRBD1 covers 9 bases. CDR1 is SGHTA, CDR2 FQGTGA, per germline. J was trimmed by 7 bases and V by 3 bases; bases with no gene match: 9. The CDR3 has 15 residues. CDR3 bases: TGTGCCAGCAGCTTGTTACCGGGACAGGGATTTGGCTACACCTTC. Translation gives CASSLLPGQGFGYTF.

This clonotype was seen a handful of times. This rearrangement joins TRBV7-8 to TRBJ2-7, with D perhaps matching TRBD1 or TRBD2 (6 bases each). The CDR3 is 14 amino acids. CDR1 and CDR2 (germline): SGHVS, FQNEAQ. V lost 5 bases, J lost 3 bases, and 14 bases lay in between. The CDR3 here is CASSMRGVSYEQYF. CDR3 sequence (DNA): TGTGCCAGCAGCATGAGGGGGGTGAGCTACGAGCAGTACTTC. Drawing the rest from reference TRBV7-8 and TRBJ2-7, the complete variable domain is GAGVSQSPRYKVAKRGQDVALRCDPISGHVSLFWYQQALGQGPEFLTYFQNEAQLDKSGLPSDRFFAERPEGSVSTLKIQRTQQEDSAVYLCASSMRGVSYEQYFGPGTRLTVT.

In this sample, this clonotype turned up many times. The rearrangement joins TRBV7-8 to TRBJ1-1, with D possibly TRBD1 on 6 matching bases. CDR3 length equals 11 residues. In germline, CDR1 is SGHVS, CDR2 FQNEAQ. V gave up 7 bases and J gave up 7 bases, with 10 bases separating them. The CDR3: CASKFRGEAFF. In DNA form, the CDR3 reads TGTGCCAGCAAATTCAGGGGTGAAGCTTTCTTT. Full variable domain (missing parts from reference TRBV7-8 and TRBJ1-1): GAGVSQSPRYKVAKRGQDVALRCDPISGHVSLFWYQQALGQGPEFLTYFQNEAQLDKSGLPSDRFFAERPEGSVSTLKIQRTQQEDSAVYLCASKFRGEAFFGQGTRLTVV.

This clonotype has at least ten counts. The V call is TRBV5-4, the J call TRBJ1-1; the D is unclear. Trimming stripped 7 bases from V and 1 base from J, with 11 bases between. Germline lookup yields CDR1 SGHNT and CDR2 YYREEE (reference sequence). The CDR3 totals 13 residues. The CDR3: CASFRLGNTEAFF. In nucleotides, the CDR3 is TGTGCCAGCTTTAGGTTGGGGAACACTGAAGCTTTCTTT.

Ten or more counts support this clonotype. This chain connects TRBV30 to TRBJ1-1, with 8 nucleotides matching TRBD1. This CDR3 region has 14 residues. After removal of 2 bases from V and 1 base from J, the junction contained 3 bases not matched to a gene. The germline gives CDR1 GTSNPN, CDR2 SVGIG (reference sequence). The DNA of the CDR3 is TGTGCCTGGAGTAGGACAGGGCGGAACACTGAAGCTTTCTTT. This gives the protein CAWSRTGRNTEAFF.

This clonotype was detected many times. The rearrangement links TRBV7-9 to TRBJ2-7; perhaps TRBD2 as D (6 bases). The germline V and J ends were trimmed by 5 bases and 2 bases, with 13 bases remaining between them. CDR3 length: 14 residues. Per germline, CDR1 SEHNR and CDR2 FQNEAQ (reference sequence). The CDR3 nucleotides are TGTGCCAGCAGCGGTGAGCGGGCCCCCTACGAGCAGTACGTC. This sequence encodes CASSGERAPYEQYV.

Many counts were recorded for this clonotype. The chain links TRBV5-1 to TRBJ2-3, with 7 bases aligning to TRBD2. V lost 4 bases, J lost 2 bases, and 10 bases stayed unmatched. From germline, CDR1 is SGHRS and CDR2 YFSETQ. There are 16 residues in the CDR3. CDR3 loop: CASSTLAAGPTDTQYF. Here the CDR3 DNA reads TGCGCCAGCAGCACCCTTGCAGCGGGGCCCACAGATACGCAGTATTTT.

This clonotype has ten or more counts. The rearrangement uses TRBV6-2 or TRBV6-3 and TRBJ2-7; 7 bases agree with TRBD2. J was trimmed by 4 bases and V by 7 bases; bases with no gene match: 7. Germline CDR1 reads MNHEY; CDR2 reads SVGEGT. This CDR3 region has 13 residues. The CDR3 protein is CASTPSGAYEQYF. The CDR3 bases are TGTGCCAGCACCCCTAGCGGAGCATACGAGCAGTACTTC.

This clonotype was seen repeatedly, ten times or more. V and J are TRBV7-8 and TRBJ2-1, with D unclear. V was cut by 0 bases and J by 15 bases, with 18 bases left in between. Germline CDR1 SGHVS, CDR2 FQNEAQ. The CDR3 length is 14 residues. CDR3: CASSLAEGNKALFF. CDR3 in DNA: TGTGCCAGCAGCTTAGCCGAAGGGAATAAGGCCTTGTTCTTC.

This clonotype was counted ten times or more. The CDR3 protein is CASSSTTFQGEETQYF. DNA of the CDR3: TGTGCCAGCAGCTCGACAACTTTCCAGGGAGAGGAGACCCAGTACTTC. V gene TRBV7-2 combines with J gene TRBJ2-5, with D perhaps being TRBD1 or TRBD2 (5 bases each). CDR1 and CDR2 (germline): SGHTA, FQGNSA. This CDR3 is built from 16 residues. The V and J ends lost 4 bases and 5 bases respectively, with 20 bases between them.

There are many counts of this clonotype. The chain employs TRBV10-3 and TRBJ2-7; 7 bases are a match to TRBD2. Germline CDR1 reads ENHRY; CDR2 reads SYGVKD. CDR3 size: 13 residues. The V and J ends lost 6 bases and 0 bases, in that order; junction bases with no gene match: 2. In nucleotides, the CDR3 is TGTGCCATCAGAGGCGGGAGCTCCTACGAGCAGTACTTC. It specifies CAIRGGSSYEQYF.

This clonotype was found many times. The CDR3 sequence is CASSSGLTGVETQYF. The CDR3 DNA follows: TGTGCCAGCAGCTCGGGGCTAACAGGGGTGGAGACCCAGTACTTC. The rearrangement joins TRBV11-2 to TRBJ2-5, with 7 positions matching TRBD1. Germline loops: CDR1 SGHAT, CDR2 FQNNGV. This CDR3 is built from 15 residues. With V trimmed by 4 bases and J by 5 bases, 10 bases remained unmatched. Full variable domain (missing parts from reference TRBV11-2 and TRBJ2-5): EAGVAQSPRYKIIEKRQSVAFWCNPISGHATLYWYQQILGQGPKLLIQFQNNGVVDDSQLPKDRFSAERLKGVDSTLKIQPAKLEDSAVYLCASSSGLTGVETQYFGPGTRLLVL.

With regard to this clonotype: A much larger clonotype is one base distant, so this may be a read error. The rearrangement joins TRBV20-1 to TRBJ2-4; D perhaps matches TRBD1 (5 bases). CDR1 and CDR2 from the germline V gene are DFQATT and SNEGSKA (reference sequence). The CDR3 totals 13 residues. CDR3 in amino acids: CSSRDDSRSIQYF. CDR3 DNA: TGCAGTTCTAGAGATGACAGCAGGTCCATTCAGTACTTC.

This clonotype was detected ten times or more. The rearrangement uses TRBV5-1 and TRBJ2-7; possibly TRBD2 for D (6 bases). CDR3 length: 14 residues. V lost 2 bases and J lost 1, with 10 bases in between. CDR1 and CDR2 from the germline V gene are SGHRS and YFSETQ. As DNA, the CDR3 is TGCGCCAGCAGCTTATCGGAGGGGTCCTACGAGCAGTACGTC. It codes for CASSLSEGSYEQYV.

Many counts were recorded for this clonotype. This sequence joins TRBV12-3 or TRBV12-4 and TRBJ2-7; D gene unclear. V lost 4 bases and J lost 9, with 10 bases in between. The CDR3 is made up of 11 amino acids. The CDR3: CASSSSSRQYF. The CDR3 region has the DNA TGTGCCAGCAGTTCTTCAAGCCGGCAGTACTTC.

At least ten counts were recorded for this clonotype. For the CDR3, the DNA is TGTGCCAGCAGGGGGGTTTCCTACGAGCAGTACTTC. It yields the protein CASRGVSYEQYF. The genes are TRBV7-2 and TRBJ2-7; either TRBD1 or TRBD2 may fit D (5 bases each). Germline CDR1 reads SGHTA; CDR2 reads FQGNSA. V was cut by 6 bases and J by 1 base, with 7 bases left in between. The CDR3 contains 12 residues.

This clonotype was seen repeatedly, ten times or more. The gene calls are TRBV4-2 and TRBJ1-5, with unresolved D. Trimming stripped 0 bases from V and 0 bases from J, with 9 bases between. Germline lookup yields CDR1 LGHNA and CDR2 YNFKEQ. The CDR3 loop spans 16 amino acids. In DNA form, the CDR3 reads TGTGCCAGCAGCCAAGATGGTCGATCTAGCAATCAGCCCCAGCATTTT. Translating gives CASSQDGRSSNQPQHF.

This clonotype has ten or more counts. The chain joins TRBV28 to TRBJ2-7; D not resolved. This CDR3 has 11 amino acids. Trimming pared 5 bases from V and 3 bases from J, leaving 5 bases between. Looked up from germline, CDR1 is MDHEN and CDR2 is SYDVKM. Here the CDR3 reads CASSVLYEQYF. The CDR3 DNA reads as TGTGCCAGCAGTGTTCTCTACGAGCAGTACTTC.

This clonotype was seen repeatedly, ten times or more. The CDR3 loop reads CASSQSLTLDTQYF. The CDR3 DNA reads TGTGCCAGCAGCCAATCCCTGACCCTAGATACGCAGTATTTT. The chain couples TRBV3-1 to TRBJ2-3; D is unclear. With 2 bases removed from V and 5 bases from J, the gap between germline ends came to 11 bases. This CDR3 contains 14 residues. CDR1 LGHDT and CDR2 YNNKEL come from the germline V gene (reference sequence).

This CDR3 reads CASSQGLSTEAFF. CDR3 DNA sequence: TGTGCCAGCAGCCAAGGTCTTAGTACTGAAGCTTTCTTT. The V call is TRBV14, the J call TRBJ1-1; D not resolved. The CDR3 consists of 13 residues. Trimming took 1 base from V and 5 from J, leaving 8 bases between them. Per germline, CDR1 SGHDN and CDR2 FVKESK.

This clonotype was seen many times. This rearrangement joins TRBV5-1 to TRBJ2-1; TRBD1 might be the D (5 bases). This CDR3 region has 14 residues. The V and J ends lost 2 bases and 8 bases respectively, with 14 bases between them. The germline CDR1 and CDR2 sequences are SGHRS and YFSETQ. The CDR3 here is CASSFQGPPDEQFF. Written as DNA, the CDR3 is TGCGCCAGCAGCTTCCAGGGCCCCCCGGATGAGCAGTTCTTC.